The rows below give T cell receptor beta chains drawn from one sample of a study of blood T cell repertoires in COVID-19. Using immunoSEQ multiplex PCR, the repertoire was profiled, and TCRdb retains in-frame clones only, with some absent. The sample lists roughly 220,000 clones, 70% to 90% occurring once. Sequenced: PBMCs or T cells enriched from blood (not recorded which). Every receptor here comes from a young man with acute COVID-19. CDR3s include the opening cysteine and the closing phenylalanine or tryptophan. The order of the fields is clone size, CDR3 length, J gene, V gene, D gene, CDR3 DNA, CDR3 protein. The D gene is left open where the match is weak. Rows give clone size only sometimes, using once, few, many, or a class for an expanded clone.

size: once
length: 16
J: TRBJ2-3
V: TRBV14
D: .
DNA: TGTGCCAGCAGCCCCTTTGGAGGGGTACACACAGATACGCAGTATTTT
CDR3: CASSPFGGVHTDTQYF

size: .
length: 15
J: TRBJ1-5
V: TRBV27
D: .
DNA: TGTGCCAGCAGCTTTACGAGCCAGGTTAATCAGCCCCAGCATTTT
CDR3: CASSFTSQVNQPQHF

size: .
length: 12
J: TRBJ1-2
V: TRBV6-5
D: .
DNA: TGTGCCAGCAGGGAGGAGGTAACTGGCTACACCTTC
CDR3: CASREEVTGYTF

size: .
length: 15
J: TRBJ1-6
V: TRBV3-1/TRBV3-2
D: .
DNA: TGTGCCAGCAGCCCCCTTCGAACGGGTAATTCACCCCTCCACTTT
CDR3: CASSPLRTGNSPLHF

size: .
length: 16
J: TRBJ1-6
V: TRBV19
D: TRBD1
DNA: TGTGCCAGTAGTCTGACAACAGGGGGCACTGATTCACCCCTCCACTTT
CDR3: CASSLTTGGTDSPLHF

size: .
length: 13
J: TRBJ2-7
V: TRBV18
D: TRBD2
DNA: TGTGCCAGCTCATCTCCCGGGAGGGACGAGCAGTACTTC
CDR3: CASSSPGRDEQYF

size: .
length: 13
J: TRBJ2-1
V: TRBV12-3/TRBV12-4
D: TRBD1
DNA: TGTGCCAGCAGCAAAGCGACAGGGGGTGAGCAGTTCTTC
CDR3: CASSKATGGEQFF

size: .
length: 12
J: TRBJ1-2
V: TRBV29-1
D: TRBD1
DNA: TGCAGCGCCCCGACAGGGCGGGGTGGCTACACCTTC
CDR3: CSAPTGRGGYTF

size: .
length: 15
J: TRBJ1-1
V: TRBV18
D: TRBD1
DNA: TGTGCCAGCTCATGGACAGGGAGCATGAACACTGAAGCTTTCTTT
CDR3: CASSWTGSMNTEAFF

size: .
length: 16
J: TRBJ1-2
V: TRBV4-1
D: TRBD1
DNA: TGCGCCAGCAGCCAAGAGAGGAGACAGGGGCCCTATGGCTACACCTTC
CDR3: CASSQERRQGPYGYTF

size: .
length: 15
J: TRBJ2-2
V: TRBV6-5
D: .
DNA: TGTGCCAGCAGTTTTCAACGGACTTCGACCGGGGAGCTGTTTTTT
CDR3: CASSFQRTSTGELFF

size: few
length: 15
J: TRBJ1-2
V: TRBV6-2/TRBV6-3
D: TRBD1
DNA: TGTGCCAGCAGTTACCCGACAGGGGGGGGCTATGGCTACACCTTC
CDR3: CASSYPTGGGYGYTF

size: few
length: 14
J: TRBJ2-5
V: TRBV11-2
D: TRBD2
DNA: TGTGCCAGCAGCTTGAGCGGGGGCCAAGAGACCCAGTACTTC
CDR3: CASSLSGGQETQYF

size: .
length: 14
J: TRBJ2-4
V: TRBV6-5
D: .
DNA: TGTGCCACATGGGGCGGTCTAGCCAAAAACATTCAGTACTTC
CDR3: CATWGGLAKNIQYF

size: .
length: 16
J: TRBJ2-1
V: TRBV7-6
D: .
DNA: TGTGCCAGCAGCTTTTTTTCCAGGCCCCCCAATAATGAGCAGTTCTTC
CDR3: CASSFFSRPPNNEQFF

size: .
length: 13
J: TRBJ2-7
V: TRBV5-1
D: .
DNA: TGCGCCAGCAGCTTGACGGGAAACTACGAGCAGTACTTC
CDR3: CASSLTGNYEQYF

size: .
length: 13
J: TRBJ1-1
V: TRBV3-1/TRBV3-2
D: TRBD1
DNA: TGTGCCAGCAGTCCCACAGGGGACACTGAAGCTTTCTTT
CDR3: CASSPTGDTEAFF

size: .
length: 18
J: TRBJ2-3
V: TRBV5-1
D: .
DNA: TGCGCCAGCAGCCTGGAAGGGGGTGCAGCGGGGAGCACAGATACGCAGTATTTT
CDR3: CASSLEGGAAGSTDTQYF

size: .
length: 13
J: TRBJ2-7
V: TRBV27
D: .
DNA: TGTGCCAGCAGTTCCGGGTCGAGGTACGAGCAGTACTTC
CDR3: CASSSGSRYEQYF

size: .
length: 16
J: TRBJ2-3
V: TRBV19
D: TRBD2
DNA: TGTGCCAGTAGTATGGCTAGCGGGGGGGCGGTGGATACGCAGTATTTT
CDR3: CASSMASGGAVDTQYF

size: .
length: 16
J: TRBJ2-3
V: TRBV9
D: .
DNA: TGTGCCAGCAGCGGAAACACAGGGACCGTCACAGATACGCAGTATTTT
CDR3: CASSGNTGTVTDTQYF

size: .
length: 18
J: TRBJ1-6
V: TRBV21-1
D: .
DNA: TGTGCCAGCAGCAAACCGGGACTCCTGAGCTCCTATAATTCACCCCTCCACTTT
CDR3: CASSKPGLLSSYNSPLHF

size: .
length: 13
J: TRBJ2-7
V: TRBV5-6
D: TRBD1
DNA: TGTGCCAGCAGCCCGACAGGGGCCTACGAGCAGTACTTC
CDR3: CASSPTGAYEQYF

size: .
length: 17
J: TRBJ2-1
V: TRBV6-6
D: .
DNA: TGTGCCAGCAGTCCAGCAGGGCAGGGAGGATCCTACAATGAGCAGTTCTTC
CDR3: CASSPAGQGGSYNEQFF

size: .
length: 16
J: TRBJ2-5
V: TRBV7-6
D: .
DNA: TGTGCCAGCAGCTTAGGCTTAGGGACTCGTGGGGAGACCCAGTACTTC
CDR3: CASSLGLGTRGETQYF

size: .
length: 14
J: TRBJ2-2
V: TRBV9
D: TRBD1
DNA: TGTGCCAGCAGCGGGACAGGGGACACCGGGGAGCTGTTTTTT
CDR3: CASSGTGDTGELFF

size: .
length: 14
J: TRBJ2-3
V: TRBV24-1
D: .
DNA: TGTGCCACCAGTGTCCAGGGCACCACAGATACGCAGTATTTT
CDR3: CATSVQGTTDTQYF

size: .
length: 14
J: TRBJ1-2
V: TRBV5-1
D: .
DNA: TGCGCCAGCAGCTTGGATACAGGCATCTATGGCTACACCTTC
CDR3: CASSLDTGIYGYTF

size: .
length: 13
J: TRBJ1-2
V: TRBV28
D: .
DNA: TGTGCCAGCAGTTTCTCTCTGGAGGGTGGCTACACCTTC
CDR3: CASSFSLEGGYTF

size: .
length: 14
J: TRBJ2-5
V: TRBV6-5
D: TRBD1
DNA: TGTGCCAGTACAGAGGCCGGGACAGGAGAGACCCAGTACTTC
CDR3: CASTEAGTGETQYF

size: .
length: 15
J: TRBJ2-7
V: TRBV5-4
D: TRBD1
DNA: TGTGCCAGCAGCTTCCTTGGACAGGGGATGGGAGAGCAGTACTTC
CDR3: CASSFLGQGMGEQYF

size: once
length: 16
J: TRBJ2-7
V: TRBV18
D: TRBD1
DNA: TGTGCCAGCTCACTGTTCACCGGGACAGGGAACTCCGAGCAGTACTTC
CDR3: CASSLFTGTGNSEQYF

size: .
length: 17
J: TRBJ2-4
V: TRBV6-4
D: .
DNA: TGTGCCAGCAGTGTCCTAATGAGGGACAAAAACAAAAACATTCAGTACTTC
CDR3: CASSVLMRDKNKNIQYF

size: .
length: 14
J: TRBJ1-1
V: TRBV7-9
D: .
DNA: TGTGCCAGCAGCCCGAATACAGGGTTCACTGAAGCTTTCTTT
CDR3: CASSPNTGFTEAFF

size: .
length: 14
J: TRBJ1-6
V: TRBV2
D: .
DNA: TGTGCCAGCACTACTCAGGGGCGGAATTCACCCCTCCACTTT
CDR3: CASTTQGRNSPLHF

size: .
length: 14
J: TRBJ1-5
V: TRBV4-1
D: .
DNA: TGCGCCAGCAGCCAACCAGGGAGCAATCAGCCCCAGCATTTT
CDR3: CASSQPGSNQPQHF

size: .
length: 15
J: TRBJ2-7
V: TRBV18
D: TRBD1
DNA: TGTGCCAGCTCACTTGGGACAGCAAAGCCCTACGAGCAGTACTTC
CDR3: CASSLGTAKPYEQYF

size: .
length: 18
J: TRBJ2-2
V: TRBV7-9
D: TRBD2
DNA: TGTGCCAGCAGCTCCCCGACTAGCGGGGGGTCGACCACCGGGGAGCTGTTTTTT
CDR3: CASSSPTSGGSTTGELFF

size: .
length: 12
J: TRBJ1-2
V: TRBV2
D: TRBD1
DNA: TGTGCCAGCCGGGACAGGGGCTATGGCTACACCTTC
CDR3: CASRDRGYGYTF

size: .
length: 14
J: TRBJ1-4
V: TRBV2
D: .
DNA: TGTGCCAGCAGTGTTTCAGGGATGGAAGAAAAACTGTTTTTT
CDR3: CASSVSGMEEKLFF

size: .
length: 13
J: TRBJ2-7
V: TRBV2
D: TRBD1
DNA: TGTGCCAGCAGTAGGGACAGGGGTGGCGAGCAGTACTTC
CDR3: CASSRDRGGEQYF

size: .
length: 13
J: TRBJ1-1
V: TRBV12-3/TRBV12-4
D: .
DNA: TGTGCCAGCAGTCACAGGGTTTCGGCTGAAGCTTTCTTT
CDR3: CASSHRVSAEAFF

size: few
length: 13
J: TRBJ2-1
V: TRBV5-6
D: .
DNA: TGTGCCAGCAGCCGAGGACAGTACAATGAGCAGTTCTTC
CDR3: CASSRGQYNEQFF

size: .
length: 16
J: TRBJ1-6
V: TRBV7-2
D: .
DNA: TGTGCCAGCAGCCCTTACCTGAGGACCTATAATTCACCCCTCCACTTT
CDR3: CASSPYLRTYNSPLHF

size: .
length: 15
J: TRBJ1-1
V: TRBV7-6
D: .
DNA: TGTGCCAGCAGCTTAGGGGGGGTCGGGAACACTGAAGCTTTCTTT
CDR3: CASSLGGVGNTEAFF

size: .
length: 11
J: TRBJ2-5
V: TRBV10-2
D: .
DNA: TGCGCCACCTTACTCGGGGAGACCCAGTACTTC
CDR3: CATLLGETQYF

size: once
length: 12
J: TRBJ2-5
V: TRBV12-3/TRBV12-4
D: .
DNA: TGTGCCAGTACACAGGGTGGAGAGACCCAGTACTTC
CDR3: CASTQGGETQYF

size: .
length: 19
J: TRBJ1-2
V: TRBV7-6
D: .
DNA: TGTGCCAGCAGCTTATCTCAAGCCCCCCTTCATCAACCTAACTATGGCTACACCTTC
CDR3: CASSLSQAPLHQPNYGYTF

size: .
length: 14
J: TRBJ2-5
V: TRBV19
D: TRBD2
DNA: TGTGCCAGTAGTATCGTCCTAGCGGGAGAGACCCAGTACTTC
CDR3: CASSIVLAGETQYF

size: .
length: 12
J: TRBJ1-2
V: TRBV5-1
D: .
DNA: TGCGCCAGCAGCTTGGGCCAGGGTGGCTACACCTTC
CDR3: CASSLGQGGYTF

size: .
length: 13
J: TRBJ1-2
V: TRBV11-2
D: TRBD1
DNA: TGTGCCAGCAGCCCGGACAGGGCGTTTGGCTACACCTTC
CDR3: CASSPDRAFGYTF

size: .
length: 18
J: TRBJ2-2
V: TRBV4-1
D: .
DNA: TGCGCCAGCAGCCAAGATAGAGGCAGGGACACCTACACCGGGGAGCTGTTTTTT
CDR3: CASSQDRGRDTYTGELFF